Presented here are 28 T cell receptor beta chains from one specimen sequenced in a study of cytomegalovirus exposure and HLA in healthy donors. The PCR ran on 60 Vbeta and 13 Jbeta primers. TCRdb keeps only in-frame clones here, not all; method: immunoSEQ multiplex PCR. The sample carries about 130,000 clones, 80% to 85% recorded once. Sequenced input: PBMCs. All receptors come from a human donor in good health.

As for this clone: Other DNA sequences in the same sample also yield this CDR3. This chain connects TRBV6-4 to TRBJ1-1; possible D gene TRBD1, 5 bases. V shed 3 bases and J shed 5 bases, with 10 bases lying between them. The CDR3 length is 13 residues. CDR1 is MRHNA and CDR2 is SNTAGT in the germline V gene. The CDR3 here is CASSEGAGTEAFF. The CDR3 DNA reads as TGTGCCAGCAGTGAAGGGGCAGGGACTGAAGCTTTCTTT.

This sequence joins TRBV16 and TRBJ1-4; 9 positions agree with TRBD1. CDR3 length: 14 amino acids. The junction had 6 bases not matched to a gene; V was cut back by 6 bases and J by 7 bases. The V gene's germline CDR1 is KGHSY and CDR2 FQNENV. The CDR3 protein is CASSRGQGGEKLFF. The CDR3 bases are TGTGCCAGCAGTCGGGGACAGGGTGGTGAAAAACTGTTTTTT.

The chain couples TRBV6-5 to TRBJ2-5; D remains unclear. The CDR3 totals 13 residues. In germline, CDR1 is MNHEY, CDR2 SVGAGI. V lost 5 bases and J 5 bases, leaving 12 bases between the germline ends. The CDR3, as DNA: TGTGCCAGCAGTGGGCTAAGGTCCGAGACCCAGTACTTC. It specifies CASSGLRSETQYF.

This chain uses TRBV2 with TRBJ1-3; TRBD1 agrees at 7 bases. Germline V gene sequence: CDR1 SNHLY, CDR2 FYNNEI. V shed 7 bases and J 0 bases; nucleotides not matched to a gene: 12. CDR3 length: 17 amino acids. The DNA of the CDR3 is TGTGCCAGCAAGTCCCTGCGACAGGGACACTCTGGAAACACCATATATTTT. Translating it yields CASKSLRQGHSGNTIYF.

The chain is built from TRBV4-1 and TRBJ2-1; 11 nucleotides match TRBD2. Germline CDR1 is MGHRA and CDR2 is YSYEKL. The CDR3 has 17 residues. J gave up 3 bases and V 2 bases, and 6 bases lay outside the gene matches. CDR3: CASSQYSGGVNYNEQFF. CDR3 sequence (DNA): TGCGCCAGCAGCCAATATAGCGGGGGGGTTAACTACAATGAGCAGTTCTTC.

V is TRBV6-6 and J is TRBJ1-5; 9 bases line up with TRBD1. Trimming at V came to 6 bases and at J to 0 bases, leaving 6 bases not matched to a gene. This CDR3 is built from 16 residues. Germline CDR1 and CDR2: MNHNY and SVGAGI (reference sequence). CDR3 in DNA: TGTGCCAGCAGCCCAAGGACAGGGGATAGCAATCAGCCCCAGCATTTT. Its translation: CASSPRTGDSNQPQHF.

V usage is TRBV5-1 and J usage is TRBJ2-3, with no clear D. Germline V gene sequence: CDR1 SGHRS, CDR2 YFSETQ. The V end was cut by 2 bases, the J end by 4 bases, with 8 bases between. The CDR3 sequence is 13 residues long. Here the CDR3 reads CASSFGGADTQYF. CDR3 coding DNA: TGCGCCAGCAGCTTCGGCGGAGCAGATACGCAGTATTTT.

V usage is TRBV11-2 and J usage is TRBJ2-6; possibly TRBD2 for D (5 bases). Germline values: CDR1 SGHAT, CDR2 FQNNGV. The V end was cut by 10 bases, the J end by 0 bases, with 22 bases between. The CDR3 spans 18 residues. CDR3: CATPPAAGPSSGANVLTF. In nucleotides, the CDR3 is TGTGCCACCCCGCCCGCGGCGGGCCCTAGCTCTGGGGCCAACGTCCTGACTTTC.

This chain joins TRBV6-5 and TRBJ2-2; D perhaps matches TRBD2 (5 bases). Deletions cut 2 bases from V and 6 bases from J, with 7 bases between. CDR1 is MNHEY and CDR2 is SVGAGI in the germline V gene. CDR3 size: 13 residues. The CDR3 DNA reads as TGTGCCAGCAGTTACGTGGAGGCCGGGGAGCTGTTTTTT. Translation: CASSYVEAGELFF.

This chain links TRBV6-1 with TRBJ1-2; 8 positions match TRBD1. Unmatched junction bases numbered 10, after V lost 5 bases and J lost 5 bases. This CDR3 is built from 15 residues. In germline, CDR1 is MNHNS, CDR2 SASEGT. CDR3 protein: CASSLWTGTAYGYTF. The CDR3 DNA sequence: TGTGCCAGCAGTCTATGGACAGGGACGGCTTATGGCTACACCTTC.

The V and J genes are TRBV6-6 and TRBJ1-6, with D perhaps matching TRBD1 (5 bases). This CDR3 has 16 residues. The V end lost 7 bases, the J end lost 9 bases, and 22 bases lay between the germline ends. Germline-derived CDR1 and CDR2 are MNHNY and SVGAGI (reference sequence). DNA for the CDR3: TGTGCCAGCAAAAATCAGGGCCGAGGAGTGAGTTCACCCCTCCACTTT. This codes for CASKNQGRGVSSPLHF.

The V and J genes are TRBV19 and TRBJ1-5; D gene unclear. This CDR3 is 13 amino acids long. Trimming took off 2 bases at V and 7 bases at J, with 9 bases between the two ends. Per the germline V gene, CDR1 is LNHDA and CDR2 is SQIVND (reference sequence). The CDR3 protein is CASSIRERQPQHF. DNA for the CDR3: TGTGCCAGTAGTATACGGGAGAGGCAGCCCCAGCATTTT.

This chain uses TRBV5-1 with TRBJ2-1; weak D call: TRBD2 (6 bases). Germline V gene lookup returns CDR1 SGHRS and CDR2 YFSETQ. Trimming cost V 3 bases and J 0 bases, with 22 bases left between them. The CDR3 sequence is 19 residues long. CDR3 coding DNA: TGCGCCAGCAGCTCTATGTGGGGTCTCGGGGGTAGCTCCTACAATGAGCAGTTCTTC. Translated, it gives CASSSMWGLGGSSYNEQFF.

The chain carries TRBV7-9 and TRBJ2-7; 11 nucleotides agree with TRBD2. V lost 3 bases and J lost 1; bases outside the gene matches: 5. The CDR3 spans 16 residues. The germline gives CDR1 SEHNR, CDR2 FQNEAQ (reference sequence). CDR3 coding DNA: TGTGCCAGCAGCTTTACCGGGACTAGCGGTTCCTACGAGCAGTACTTC. This translates into CASSFTGTSGSYEQYF.

The chain has TRBV6-5 and TRBJ2-3, with a tentative D call TRBD2 (7 bases). The V gene's germline CDR1 is MNHEY and CDR2 SVGAGI. V lost 8 bases and J 1 base, leaving 13 bases between the germline ends. There are 14 residues in the CDR3. The CDR3 DNA sequence: TGTGCCAGCCGGACGGGGGGCCGCACAGATACGCAGTATTTT. Protein sequence: CASRTGGRTDTQYF.

This clone showed up just a few times. The chain combines TRBV21-1 with TRBJ2-1; the table's D call, TRBD2, has no DNA check behind it. TRBV21-1 is recorded as a pseudogene. The CDR3 has 13 amino acids. The CDR3 is CASRSRGEDEQFF. CDR3 nucleotide sequence: TGTGCCAGCAGGTCCCGGGGGGAAGATGAGCAGTTCTTC.

V gene TRBV7-6 combines with J gene TRBJ1-1, with a tentative D call TRBD1 (5 bases). The germline V gene encodes CDR1 SGHVS and CDR2 FNYEAQ. This CDR3 contains 16 residues. Trimming took 1 base from V and 3 from J, leaving 15 bases between them. The CDR3 reads CASSLDPSGGDTEAFF. The CDR3 bases are TGTGCCAGCAGCTTAGACCCCTCGGGGGGGGACACTGAAGCTTTCTTT.

The chain carries TRBV5-4 and TRBJ2-2, with 8 nucleotides matching TRBD1. V lost 4 bases, J lost 1 base, and 3 bases stayed unmatched. From germline, CDR1 is SGHNT and CDR2 YYREEE (reference sequence). This CDR3 has 15 amino acids. The CDR3 region has the DNA TGTGCCAGCAGCCGAGGGACAGGGAACACCGGGGAGCTGTTTTTT. Residues: CASSRGTGNTGELFF.

The V gene is TRBV27, the J gene TRBJ2-1, with 7 bases fitting TRBD2. The CDR3 consists of 14 residues. Germline values: CDR1 MNHEY, CDR2 SMNVEV (reference sequence). V lost 4 bases and J lost 7; bases outside the gene matches: 7. The CDR3 loop reads CASSSIPGLNEQFF. CDR3 DNA: TGTGCCAGCAGTTCAATCCCGGGACTAAATGAGCAGTTCTTC.

The rearrangement joins TRBV15 to TRBJ2-1; 9 nucleotides agree with TRBD1. CDR1 and CDR2 (germline): LNHNV, YYDKDF (reference sequence). Losses at the gene ends were 4 bases for V and 7 bases for J; bases not matched to a gene: 8. The CDR3 is 15 residues long. The CDR3 loop is CATSNRGQGKNEQFF. CDR3 nucleotide sequence: TGTGCCACCAGCAACCGGGGACAGGGAAAGAATGAGCAGTTCTTC.

CDR3 in amino acids: CASSPSGLNYEQYF. In DNA form, the CDR3 reads TGTGCCAGCAGCCCCTCGGGACTCAACTACGAGCAGTACTTC. The chain joins TRBV7-9 to TRBJ2-7, with D tentatively TRBD2 (6 bases). CDR3 length equals 14 residues. The V gene lost 5 bases and the J gene lost 3 bases, with 14 bases spanning the gap. CDR1 and CDR2 from the germline V gene are SEHNR and FQNEAQ (reference sequence).

This chain uses TRBV13 with TRBJ2-2; weak D call: TRBD2 (6 bases). The CDR3 loop spans 14 amino acids. Germline V gives CDR1 PRHDT, CDR2 FYEKMQ (reference sequence). V gave up 3 bases and J gave up 5 bases, with 10 bases separating them. The CDR3 region is CASSLAGRTGELFF. CDR3 sequence (DNA): TGTGCCAGCAGCTTGGCTGGGAGGACCGGGGAGCTGTTTTTT.

The chain joins TRBV5-6 to TRBJ1-2; D is possibly TRBD1 (5 bases). This CDR3 is 14 amino acids long. Trimming shortened V by 3 bases and J by 1 base, and 10 bases separated the two germline ends. From germline, CDR1 is SGHDT and CDR2 YYEEEE. The CDR3 nucleotides are TGTGCCAGCAGCTACCACGACAGTAACTATGGCTACACCTTC. It is translated as CASSYHDSNYGYTF.

The chain employs TRBV5-1 and TRBJ1-1; tentative D call: TRBD1 (6 bases). This CDR3 has 15 amino acids. The V and J ends lost 0 bases and 5 bases respectively, with 14 bases between them. Germline V CDR1 and CDR2: SGHRS, YFSETQ. For the CDR3, the DNA is TGCGCCAGCAGCTTGGCCTCGGGCAGGGGAACTGAAGCTTTCTTT. Its protein is CASSLASGRGTEAFF.

The chain employs TRBV5-6 and TRBJ2-7; D is unclear. Deletions cut 0 bases from V and 6 bases from J, with 7 bases between. Germline V gene sequence: CDR1 SGHDT, CDR2 YYEEEE. CDR3 size: 12 residues. CDR3: CASSLGYGEQYF. Written as DNA, the CDR3 is TGTGCCAGCAGCTTGGGCTATGGCGAGCAGTACTTC. Full variable domain (remainder filled in from reference TRBV5-6 and TRBJ2-7): DAGVTQSPTHLIKTRGQQVTLRCSPKSGHDTVSWYQQALGQGPQFIFQYYEEEERQRGNFPDRFSGHQFPNYSSELNVNALLLGDSALYLCASSLGYGEQYFGPGTRLTVT.

The chain uses TRBV6-1 and TRBJ1-2; 8 nucleotides align to TRBD1. The germline V gene has CDR1 MNHNS and CDR2 SASEGT. V lost 8 bases, J lost 4 bases, and 9 bases stayed unmatched. The CDR3 has 14 amino acids. The CDR3 DNA reads as TGTGCCAGCGGACAATGGACAGGGAGCTATGGCTACACCTTC. Its protein product is CASGQWTGSYGYTF.

The J gene is TRBJ1-5, the V gene TRBV4-1; 10 bases agree with TRBD1. The CDR3 extends over 16 amino acids. Trimming cost V 4 bases and J 4 bases; bases outside gene matches: 7. Germline V gene sequence: CDR1 MGHRA, CDR2 YSYEKL. The DNA for the CDR3 is TGCGCCAGCAGCCCTCTACCGGGACAGGGGAATCAGCCCCAGCATTTT. This translates into CASSPLPGQGNQPQHF.

The CDR3 here is CASSLAKDRECNQPQHF. DNA of the CDR3: TGCGCCAGCAGCTTGGCAAAGGACAGGGAATGCAATCAGCCCCAGCATTTT. J is TRBJ1-5 and V is TRBV5-1, with 8 bases that match TRBD1. The V segment lost 0 bases and the J segment 2 bases; nucleotides outside the gene matches: 7. Germline CDR1 SGHRS, CDR2 YFSETQ. The CDR3 sequence is 17 residues long.